The clone carrying this TCR beta chain was recorded many times. The antigen is unknown. TCRdb called the 5' RACE reads again in MiXCR, with one record for every CDR3 protein. The repertoire holds around 66,000 distinct CDR3 sequences, with less than 5.5% as singletons. The sample belongs to a study of neurological immune-mediated disorders. Across the whole study: The roughly 35 patients with multiple sclerosis comprised roughly 30 relapsing-remitting cases and 3 secondary progressive cases.

Findings and caveats of the study: The most TCR clonal expansion was seen in HTLV-1-associated myelopathy, and the least was seen in multiple sclerosis, which fell below healthy controls.

Germline V gene sequence: CDR1 SQVTM, CDR2 ANQGSEA. This CDR3 spans 13 amino acids. Trimming at V came to 7 bases and at J to 4 bases, leaving 8 bases not matched to a gene. This receptor was obtained from a woman in her 30s with multiple sclerosis. Sequencing used PBMCs. The chain employs TRBV29-1 and TRBJ1-2; 8 positions match TRBD1. The CDR3 sequence: CSAPDDRGYGYTF. CDR3 coding DNA: TGCAGCGCGCCCGATGACAGGGGCTATGGCTACACCTTC.